A single sample gave rise to the 23 T cell receptor beta chains below, sequenced in a study of cytomegalovirus exposure and HLA in healthy donors. The PCR ran on 60 Vbeta and 13 Jbeta primers. TCRdb's table, derived via immunoSEQ multiplex PCR, lists solely in-frame clones and lacks some. This table has under 100,000 clones, 10% appearing once. Sequenced: PBMCs. The receptor source for this set is a man aged 55 to 69 in good health and CMV-seropositive.

The chain joins TRBV4-1 to TRBJ2-5; tentative D call: TRBD1 (5 bases). There are 14 residues in the CDR3. CDR1 is MGHRA and CDR2 is YSYEKL in the germline V gene. V dropped 2 bases and J dropped 1 base, with 8 bases sitting between them. CDR3 bases: TGCGCCAGCAGCCAACAGGGATTCCAAGAGACCCAGTACTTC. This translates into CASSQQGFQETQYF.

This clone was picked up a small number of times. The genes are TRBV28 and TRBJ1-3, with TRBD1 matching over 8 bases. The J segment lost 3 bases and the V segment lost 2 bases, leaving 6 bases of the junction unmatched. The V gene's germline CDR1 is MDHEN and CDR2 SYDVKM. CDR3 size: 16 residues. CDR3 bases: TGTGCCAGCAGTTTACAGGGGGCTTGGTTTGGAAACACCATATATTTT. It encodes CASSLQGAWFGNTIYF.

The chain joins TRBV19 to TRBJ1-5, with D unclear. The CDR3 consists of 13 residues. Trimming removed 4 bases at V and 3 bases at J, with 7 bases between. Germline V gene sequence: CDR1 LNHDA, CDR2 SQIVND (reference sequence). CDR3 amino acids: CASSTSFNQPQHF. DNA of the CDR3: TGTGCCAGTAGTACAAGCTTCAATCAGCCCCAGCATTTT.

Worth noting for this clone: The junction shows a germline mismatch at one end, possibly a read error. V gene TRBV4-1 combines with J gene TRBJ2-5; 9 bases are shared with TRBD1. Looked up from germline, CDR1 is MGHRA and CDR2 is YSYEKL. There are 14 residues in the CDR3. CDR3 protein: CASRRGDRAENQYF. The CDR3 DNA reads as TGCGCCAGCAGACGGGGGGACAGGGCGGAGAACCAGTACTTC.

This clone turned up a few times. The chain employs TRBV28 and TRBJ2-7, with D hard to call. V shed 4 bases and J shed 2 bases, with 9 bases lying between them. Germline-derived CDR1 and CDR2 are MDHEN and SYDVKM. The length of the CDR3 is 13 residues. The CDR3 coding sequence is TGTGCCAGCAGTTCCCCTCCTACCTACGAGCAGTACTTC. Its protein product is CASSSPPTYEQYF. Filled out from reference TRBV28 and TRBJ2-7, the complete variable domain reads DVKVTQSSRYLVKRTGEKVFLECVQDMDHENMFWYRQDPGLGLRLIYFSYDVKMKEKGDIPEGYSVSREKKERFSLILESASTNQTSMYLCASSSPPTYEQYFGPGTRLTVT.

V is TRBV10-2 and J is TRBJ1-5, with 8 bases matching TRBD1. The junction had 8 bases not matched to a gene; V was cut back by 7 bases and J by 0 bases. The CDR3 covers 16 residues. The germline V gene encodes CDR1 WSHSY and CDR2 SAAADI. Here the CDR3 DNA reads TGCGCCAGCATGGGGGGACAGGCCTATAGCAATCAGCCCCAGCATTTT. Translating gives CASMGGQAYSNQPQHF.

The gene calls are TRBV19 and TRBJ2-4; TRBD1 aligns across 8 bases. Looked up from germline, CDR1 is LNHDA and CDR2 is SQIVND (reference sequence). The V and J ends lost 9 bases and 8 bases, in that order; junction bases with no gene match: 6. The CDR3 has 12 residues. CDR3 sequence: CASTQTGDIQYF. In DNA, the CDR3 is TGTGCCAGCACCCAGACAGGGGACATTCAGTACTTC.

The chain joins TRBV27 to TRBJ1-1, with TRBD1 matching 7 bases. Germline lookup yields CDR1 MNHEY and CDR2 SMNVEV (reference sequence). The CDR3 covers 13 residues. The J segment lost 3 bases and the V segment lost 2 bases, leaving 0 bases of the junction unmatched. The CDR3 is CASSLTGDTEAFF. CDR3 DNA: TGTGCCAGCAGTTTAACAGGGGACACTGAAGCTTTCTTT.

This clone was found a few times. V and J are TRBV28 and TRBJ2-7; 8 bases fit TRBD2. The CDR3 is 17 amino acids. Per the germline V gene, CDR1 is MDHEN and CDR2 is SYDVKM. V gave up 5 bases and J gave up 5 bases; unmatched junction bases: 17. The CDR3 spells CASSPPTPGLVYHEQYV. The CDR3 DNA reads TGTGCCAGCAGTCCTCCCACGCCGGGACTAGTTTACCACGAGCAGTACGTC.

There are a few counts of this clone. The genes are TRBV19 and TRBJ2-7, with TRBD1 identical over 9 bases. The CDR3 totals 14 residues. The ends lost 5 bases at V and 5 bases at J; junction bases unmatched: 7. CDR1 and CDR2 from the germline V gene are LNHDA and SQIVND (reference sequence). The CDR3 sequence: CASSSRTGVHEQYF. The CDR3 nucleotides are TGTGCCAGTAGTTCCCGGACAGGGGTACACGAGCAGTACTTC.

This clone turned up a few times. The chain carries TRBV19 and TRBJ1-4, with TRBD1 matching 7 bases. Trimming removed 5 bases from V and 4 bases from J; junction bases left unmatched: 19. Germline V gives CDR1 LNHDA, CDR2 SQIVND (reference sequence). There are 19 residues in the CDR3. CDR3 loop: CASSLRLPGQTDRNEKLFF. Written as DNA, the CDR3 is TGTGCCAGTAGTTTACGCCTCCCGGGACAGACGGATCGTAATGAAAAACTGTTTTTT.

The chain uses TRBV5-4 and TRBJ1-1, with D unresolved. The V gene lost 4 bases and the J gene lost 1 base, with 14 bases spanning the gap. The CDR3 is 15 residues long. CDR1 and CDR2 (germline): SGHNT, YYREEE (reference sequence). The CDR3 sequence: CASSKFERQNTEAFF. As DNA, the CDR3 is TGTGCCAGCAGCAAATTTGAAAGACAGAACACTGAAGCTTTCTTT.

This clone turned up a few times. This rearrangement joins TRBV28 to TRBJ2-5, with TRBD2 matching over 7 bases. CDR1 is MDHEN, CDR2 SYDVKM, per germline. This CDR3 has 16 residues. Unmatched junction bases numbered 11, after V lost 2 bases and J lost 5 bases. As DNA, the CDR3 is TGTGCCAGCAGTTTACCGGGAGGAGAGGACCGGGAGACCCAGTACTTC. Residues: CASSLPGGEDRETQYF.

The table lists this clone with a few counts. The chain employs TRBV10-3 and TRBJ2-7, with 8 bases that match TRBD1. V was pared by 5 bases and J by 3 bases, with 3 bases of the junction left unmatched. The length of the CDR3 is 13 residues. Germline V lookup: CDR1 ENHRY, CDR2 SYGVKD. The CDR3 here is CAISTGGGYEQYF. CDR3 in DNA: TGTGCCATCAGTACAGGGGGAGGCTACGAGCAGTACTTC.

Notes on this clone: The same CDR3 is also encoded by other DNA sequences in this sample. The V and J genes are TRBV11-2 and TRBJ1-6; TRBD1 might be the D (5 bases). The CDR3 has 14 amino acids. Germline assignment: CDR1 SGHAT and CDR2 FQNNGV. The V end was cut by 3 bases, the J end by 5 bases, with 8 bases between. CDR3 in amino acids: CASSFSGDNSPLHF. The CDR3 region has the DNA TGTGCCAGCAGCTTCTCGGGGGATAATTCACCCCTCCACTTT.

CDR3 residues: CASTSGGAGDTQYF. The DNA for the CDR3 is TGTGCCAGTACTAGCGGGGGGGCCGGAGATACGCAGTATTTT. The chain recombines TRBV25-1 with TRBJ2-3; 13 bases fit TRBD2. The V segment lost 9 bases and the J segment 5 bases; nucleotides outside the gene matches: 5. This CDR3 is 14 amino acids long. Germline V gives CDR1 MGHDK, CDR2 SYGVNS.

This chain uses TRBV2 with TRBJ1-2, with TRBD1 as a possible D gene (6 bases). V was clipped by 1 base and J by 4 bases, with 10 bases between them. Looked up from germline, CDR1 is SNHLY and CDR2 is FYNNEI. CDR3 size: 14 residues. CDR3 amino acids: CASSEDRETYGYTF. The CDR3 DNA follows: TGTGCCAGCAGTGAAGACAGGGAAACCTATGGCTACACCTTC.

The chain carries TRBV25-1 and TRBJ1-6, with 7 bases that match TRBD1. The CDR3 extends over 15 amino acids. V shed 2 bases, J shed 5 bases, and the junction held 3 bases outside the gene matches. CDR1 and CDR2 (germline): MGHDK, SYGVNS. This CDR3 is CASSEGQGDNSPLHF. The CDR3 DNA is TGTGCCAGCAGTGAAGGGCAGGGGGATAATTCACCCCTCCACTTT.

This clone was seen a handful of times. The chain has TRBV7-9 and TRBJ2-7; tentative D call: TRBD2 (5 bases). Trimming cost V 1 base and J 7 bases, with 17 bases left between them. The V gene's germline CDR1 is SEHNR and CDR2 FQNEAQ (reference sequence). This CDR3 spans 15 amino acids. The DNA for the CDR3 is TGTGCCAGCAGCTTAGGAGGGAGTGCAAGGACGGAGCAGTACTTC. Translation: CASSLGGSARTEQYF.

This clone showed up just a few times. The chain joins TRBV9 to TRBJ2-7; 11 bases fit TRBD2. Germline values: CDR1 SGDLS, CDR2 YYNGEE. CDR3 length: 17 residues. V lost 0 bases to trimming and J lost 5 bases; unmatched junction nucleotides: 10. CDR3 region: CASSVEGLAGGPDEQYF. The CDR3 DNA reads TGTGCCAGCAGCGTAGAGGGTCTAGCGGGAGGCCCGGACGAGCAGTACTTC. Complete variable domain (other parts from reference TRBV9 and TRBJ2-7): DSGVTQTPKHLITATGQRVTLRCSPRSGDLSVYWYQQSLDQGLQFLIQYYNGEERAKGNILERFSAQQFPDLHSELNLSSLELGDSALYFCASSVEGLAGGPDEQYFGPGTRLTVT.

This sequence joins TRBV7-9 and TRBJ2-7; 8 nucleotides align to TRBD1. The CDR3 is 14 residues long. With V trimmed by 0 bases and J by 6 bases, 4 bases remained unmatched. In germline, CDR1 is SEHNR, CDR2 FQNEAQ (reference sequence). CDR3 in DNA: TGTGCCAGCAGCTTAGCCGCAGGACAGGGCGAGCAGTACGTC. It translates to CASSLAAGQGEQYV.

In its sample, this clone was seen a few times. The chain uses TRBV5-5 and TRBJ2-1; 8 nucleotides line up with TRBD1. CDR1 and CDR2 from the germline V gene are SGHKS and YYEKEE (reference sequence). This CDR3 spans 14 amino acids. With V trimmed by 4 bases and J by 10 bases, 10 bases remained unmatched. CDR3 loop: CASSRTSGQAEQFF. The CDR3 region has the DNA TGTGCCAGCAGCCGGACGTCGGGACAGGCAGAGCAGTTCTTC.

This clone has a handful of counts. The chain uses TRBV30 and TRBJ2-1; TRBD2 agrees at 12 bases. Germline CDR1 GTSNPN, CDR2 SVGIG (reference sequence). The CDR3 is 14 residues long. V gave up 2 bases and J gave up 7 bases; unmatched junction bases: 3. The CDR3 DNA reads as TGTGCCTGGAGTCCGGGGACTAGCGGGAATGAGCAGTTCTTC. This sequence encodes CAWSPGTSGNEQFF.